Listed below are T cell receptor beta chains from one sample, sequenced in a study of T cell responses to AZD1222 COVID-19 vaccine. The protocol was immunoSEQ multiplex PCR, while the TCRdb copy is restricted to in-frame clones and leaves out a portion. The data contain 200,000 to 250,000 clones, about 94% of them seen just once; the ten biggest clones take up over 1.5%. Here the sequenced sample was peripheral blood, taken 28 days after the second dose of the MenACWY control vaccine. These receptor sequences come from an adult who received the MenACWY meningococcal vaccine as a control. Both conserved end residues are part of each CDR3. The D gene is left open where the match is weak. Clone size is stated in some rows and not others, as once, few, many or a class when expanded.

J gene: TRBJ2-3; CDR3 length: 14; V gene: TRBV5-1; clone size: once; D gene: -; CDR3 DNA: TGCGCCAGCAGCTTGACACTAGTCACAGATACGCAGTATTTT; CDR3 protein: CASSLTLVTDTQYF
J gene: TRBJ2-7; CDR3 length: 16; V gene: TRBV14; clone size: -; D gene: TRBD2; CDR3 DNA: TGTGCCAGCAGCCTAGAGGGACTAGCGGGACGTTACGAGCAGTACTTC; CDR3 protein: CASSLEGLAGRYEQYF
J gene: TRBJ2-5; CDR3 length: 14; V gene: TRBV27; clone size: -; D gene: -; CDR3 DNA: TGTGCCAGCAGTTTAAGTAGAGGGCAAGAGACCCAGTACTTC; CDR3 protein: CASSLSRGQETQYF
J gene: TRBJ2-7; CDR3 length: 15; V gene: TRBV28; clone size: -; D gene: TRBD2; CDR3 DNA: TGTGCCAGCCTTTCCCCGACTAGCGGGAAATACGAGCAGTACTTC; CDR3 protein: CASLSPTSGKYEQYF
J gene: TRBJ2-7; CDR3 length: 16; V gene: TRBV7-9; clone size: -; D gene: TRBD2; CDR3 DNA: TGTGCCAGCAGCTCCTTTTCGACTAGCGATGGCTACGAGCAGTACTTC; CDR3 protein: CASSSFSTSDGYEQYF
J gene: TRBJ2-7; CDR3 length: 12; V gene: TRBV12-3/TRBV12-4; clone size: once; D gene: -; CDR3 DNA: TGTGCCAGCAGTTTTTGGCCCTACGAGCAGTACTTC; CDR3 protein: CASSFWPYEQYF
J gene: TRBJ2-4; CDR3 length: 14; V gene: TRBV3-1/TRBV3-2; clone size: -; D gene: TRBD2; CDR3 DNA: TGTGCCAGCAGCCAAGGACGGCGGGAGGTCATTCAGTACTTC; CDR3 protein: CASSQGRREVIQYF
J gene: TRBJ2-1; CDR3 length: 15; V gene: TRBV3-1/TRBV3-2; clone size: -; D gene: -; CDR3 DNA: TGTGCCAGCAGCCCCCGGGGAGGTTCCTACAATGAGCAGTTCTTC; CDR3 protein: CASSPRGGSYNEQFF
J gene: TRBJ2-7; CDR3 length: 18; V gene: TRBV7-3; clone size: -; D gene: TRBD2; CDR3 DNA: TGTGCCAGCAGCTGCCGGCAGCCGACTAGCGGGGACTCCTACGAGCAGTACTTC; CDR3 protein: CASSCRQPTSGDSYEQYF
J gene: TRBJ2-1; CDR3 length: 15; V gene: TRBV7-9; clone size: -; D gene: TRBD1; CDR3 DNA: TGTGCCAGCAGCTTACCGGGACAGAGCATTAATGAGCAGTTCTTC; CDR3 protein: CASSLPGQSINEQFF
J gene: TRBJ2-7; CDR3 length: 12; V gene: TRBV19; clone size: -; D gene: -; CDR3 DNA: TGTGCCAGTAGTGGGAGTAGCGACGAGCAGTACTTC; CDR3 protein: CASSGSSDEQYF
J gene: TRBJ1-2; CDR3 length: 16; V gene: TRBV28; clone size: -; D gene: TRBD1; CDR3 DNA: TGTGCCAGCAAGGGACAGGGGACCACCCCAGGGAGTGGCTACACCTTC; CDR3 protein: CASKGQGTTPGSGYTF
J gene: TRBJ1-5; CDR3 length: 13; V gene: TRBV7-9; clone size: -; D gene: -; CDR3 DNA: TGTGCCAGCAGCTCCTCACATGCTCAGCCCCAGCATTTT; CDR3 protein: CASSSSHAQPQHF
J gene: TRBJ1-4; CDR3 length: 13; V gene: TRBV19; clone size: -; D gene: -; CDR3 DNA: TGTGCCACGGGGGGGGCCATTAATGAAAAACTGTTTTTT; CDR3 protein: CATGGAINEKLFF
J gene: TRBJ2-5; CDR3 length: 13; V gene: TRBV30; clone size: -; D gene: TRBD2; CDR3 DNA: TGTGCCTGGAGGGTGGGCGGGGGTGAGACCCAGTACTTC; CDR3 protein: CAWRVGGGETQYF
J gene: TRBJ2-5; CDR3 length: 16; V gene: TRBV9; clone size: -; D gene: -; CDR3 DNA: TGTGCCAGCAGCGTAGCAATAGGGGCCGTAGGAGAGACCCAGTACTTC; CDR3 protein: CASSVAIGAVGETQYF
J gene: TRBJ2-3; CDR3 length: 16; V gene: TRBV24-1; clone size: -; D gene: TRBD1; CDR3 DNA: TGTGCCACCAGTGACACCGGACAGGGGGCCACAGATACGCAGTATTTT; CDR3 protein: CATSDTGQGATDTQYF
J gene: TRBJ1-3; CDR3 length: 16; V gene: TRBV6-5; clone size: -; D gene: -; CDR3 DNA: TGTGCCAGCAGTTACCGGCCCGTCGACTCTGGAAACACCATATATTTT; CDR3 protein: CASSYRPVDSGNTIYF
J gene: TRBJ1-1; CDR3 length: 14; V gene: TRBV28; clone size: -; D gene: TRBD1; CDR3 DNA: TGTGCCAGCAGTACCGGGACAGGTGGGACTGAAGCTTTCTTT; CDR3 protein: CASSTGTGGTEAFF
J gene: TRBJ1-3; CDR3 length: 14; V gene: TRBV4-1; clone size: -; D gene: -; CDR3 DNA: TGCGCCAGCAGCCCCGACGGGCTAGGAAACACCATATATTTT; CDR3 protein: CASSPDGLGNTIYF
J gene: TRBJ2-3; CDR3 length: 12; V gene: TRBV7-9; clone size: once; D gene: -; CDR3 DNA: TGTGCCAGCAGCTTCCTAGTGGATACGCAGTATTTT; CDR3 protein: CASSFLVDTQYF
J gene: TRBJ1-2; CDR3 length: 13; V gene: TRBV25-1; clone size: -; D gene: -; CDR3 DNA: TGTGCCAGCAGTGAATTTGATGCTTATGGCTACACCTTC; CDR3 protein: CASSEFDAYGYTF
J gene: TRBJ2-1; CDR3 length: 15; V gene: TRBV6-5; clone size: -; D gene: TRBD2; CDR3 DNA: TGTGCCAGCAGCGACGGGGGACTAGCGGGATTTGAGCAGTTCTTC; CDR3 protein: CASSDGGLAGFEQFF
J gene: TRBJ2-1; CDR3 length: 12; V gene: TRBV12-3/TRBV12-4; clone size: -; D gene: -; CDR3 DNA: TGTGCCAGCAGTTTATCCGGAAATGAGCAGTTCTTC; CDR3 protein: CASSLSGNEQFF
J gene: TRBJ2-1; CDR3 length: 14; V gene: TRBV4-1; clone size: -; D gene: -; CDR3 DNA: TGCGCCAGCAGCCAAGAAACCACAGGCAATGAGCAGTTCTTC; CDR3 protein: CASSQETTGNEQFF